The 16 T cell receptor beta chains reported below all come from one sample, sequenced in a study of blood T cell repertoires in COVID-19. Clones were read by immunoSEQ multiplex PCR, and TCRdb kept only the in-frame ones, dropping some. The table shows 95,000 to 150,000 clones, with about four fifths occurring only once. Sequencing was carried out using peripheral blood. The origin of the receptors is a woman aged 65 to 85 with acute or convalescent COVID-19.

The chain recombines TRBV30 with TRBJ1-4, with D tentatively TRBD1 (5 bases). The CDR3 totals 13 residues. The germline gives CDR1 GTSNPN, CDR2 SVGIG (reference sequence). Trimming removed 1 base at V and 7 bases at J, with 10 bases between. The chain's CDR3 is CAWSGGRGEKLFF. CDR3 nucleotide sequence: TGTGCCTGGAGTGGAGGGAGGGGTGAAAAACTGTTTTTT. Drawing the rest from reference TRBV30 and TRBJ1-4, the complete variable domain is SQTIHQWPATLVQPVGSPLSLECTVEGTSNPNLYWYRQAAGRGLQLLFYSVGIGQISSEVPQNLSASRPQDRQFILSSKKLLLSDSGFYLCAWSGGRGEKLFFGSGTQLSVL.

The chain carries TRBV5-6 and TRBJ2-7; D uncertain. Trimming left V 1 base short and J 0 bases short, with 2 bases between. Germline values: CDR1 SGHDT, CDR2 YYEEEE. There are 12 residues in the CDR3. The CDR3 loop is CASSLYSYEQYV. For the CDR3, the DNA is TGTGCCAGCAGCTTGTACTCCTACGAGCAGTACGTC.

This rearrangement joins TRBV7-9 to TRBJ2-5, with D hard to call. V lost 0 bases to trimming and J lost 5 bases, with 7 bases between them. The CDR3 is 13 residues long. The germline V gene encodes CDR1 SEHNR and CDR2 FQNEAQ (reference sequence). The CDR3 DNA reads TGTGCCAGCAGCTTAGCCGTCGTCGAGACCCAGTACTTC. It specifies CASSLAVVETQYF.

This chain uses TRBV20-1 with TRBJ2-7, with 9 bases identical to TRBD1. Germline-derived CDR1 and CDR2 are DFQATT and SNEGSKA (reference sequence). Trimming removed 3 bases from V and 4 bases from J; junction bases left unmatched: 13. The CDR3 loop spans 16 amino acids. In nucleotides, the CDR3 is TGCAGTGCTAGTGAGGTCGGGGGACAGGGATGGTACGAGCAGTACTTC. Its translation: CSASEVGGQGWYEQYF.

This clone was recorded a few times. V usage is TRBV18 and J usage is TRBJ1-5; 12 positions match TRBD1. V lost 2 bases to trimming and J lost 6 bases; unmatched junction nucleotides: 2. In germline, CDR1 is KGHSH, CDR2 LQKENI. The CDR3 is 15 amino acids. In nucleotides, the CDR3 is TGTGCCAGCTCACCAGGGACAGGGGGCCGTCAGCCCCAGCATTTT. Protein sequence: CASSPGTGGRQPQHF.

This clone was seen many times. This chain connects TRBV6-5 to TRBJ1-1, with D tentatively TRBD1 (5 bases). Germline V gene sequence: CDR1 MNHEY, CDR2 SVGAGI. V was trimmed by 4 bases and J by 5 bases, leaving 11 bases between them. This CDR3 is built from 13 residues. The CDR3 DNA reads as TGTGCCAGCAGTTCGGGGCGGGGGACTGAAGCTTTCTTT. Amino acids: CASSSGRGTEAFF.

The chain uses TRBV7-8 and TRBJ1-5; 8 nucleotides line up with TRBD1. Trimming removed 5 bases from V and 1 base from J; junction bases left unmatched: 10. CDR3 length: 17 residues. Germline V gives CDR1 SGHVS, CDR2 FQNEAQ. The CDR3 is CASSHNRGGLSNQPQHF. Here the CDR3 DNA reads TGTGCCAGCAGCCATAACAGGGGGGGCTTGAGCAATCAGCCCCAGCATTTT.

The V call is TRBV4-3, the J call TRBJ1-1, with D perhaps TRBD1 (6 bases). Germline-derived CDR1 and CDR2 are LGHNA and YSLEER. V lost 1 base, J lost 7 bases, and 16 bases lay in between. The CDR3 extends over 15 amino acids. The CDR3, as DNA: TGCGCCAGCAGCCAAGGGGTTTCAGGGGCGGTTGAAGCTTTCTTT. Protein sequence: CASSQGVSGAVEAFF.

This clone showed up just once. V gene TRBV14 combines with J gene TRBJ1-4, with a tentative D call TRBD1 (5 bases). Germline V lookup: CDR1 SGHDN, CDR2 FVKESK. The length of the CDR3 is 15 residues. V dropped 0 bases and J dropped 5 bases, with 10 bases sitting between them. The CDR3 bases are TGTGCCAGCAGCCAAGAACAAGGGGTCAATGAAAAACTGTTTTTT. Translation gives CASSQEQGVNEKLFF. Complete variable domain (other parts from reference TRBV14 and TRBJ1-4): EAGVTQFPSHSVIEKGQTVTLRCDPISGHDNLYWYRRVMGKEIKFLLHFVKESKQDESGMPNNRFLAERTGGTYSTLKVQPAELEDSGVYFCASSQEQGVNEKLFFGSGTQLSVL.

This chain links TRBV6-2 or TRBV6-3 with TRBJ2-1, with D perhaps matching TRBD1 (8 bases). The V end was cut by 4 bases, the J end by 12 bases, with 13 bases between. Germline V CDR1 and CDR2: MNHEY, SVGEGT. CDR3 length: 12 amino acids. The CDR3 DNA reads as TGTGCCAGCAGTTCCCACAGGGGGGGGCAGTTCTTC. This codes for CASSSHRGGQFF.

This chain uses TRBV12-3 or TRBV12-4 with TRBJ2-3; D might be TRBD2 (5 bases). The V and J ends lost 5 bases and 6 bases respectively, with 12 bases between them. This CDR3 spans 13 amino acids. Here the CDR3 DNA reads TGTGCCAGCAGTCCGAGGACTCCGGATACGCAGTATTTT. Amino acids: CASSPRTPDTQYF.

The rearrangement uses TRBV29-1 and TRBJ2-1; 9 bases line up with TRBD2. The ends lost 4 bases at V and 3 bases at J; junction bases unmatched: 1. This CDR3 spans 13 amino acids. Per germline, CDR1 SQVTM and CDR2 ANQGSEA. The CDR3 DNA sequence: TGCAGCGTTGGTAGCGGGGGCTACAATGAGCAGTTCTTC. Translated: CSVGSGGYNEQFF.

The chain combines TRBV6-1 with TRBJ2-7, with 7 bases lining up with TRBD1. The CDR3 runs to 16 residues. V trimming: 4 bases; J trimming: 0 bases; junction bases outside the gene matches: 9. Germline CDR1 and CDR2: MNHNS and SASEGT. CDR3 protein: CASSGERTGDSYEQYV. The CDR3 DNA reads as TGTGCCAGCAGTGGAGAGAGGACAGGAGACTCCTACGAGCAGTACGTC.

The J gene is TRBJ2-3, the V gene TRBV11-3; D possibly corresponds to TRBD1 (6 bases). V was trimmed by 0 bases and J by 2 bases, leaving 15 bases between them. Germline V lookup: CDR1 SGHNT, CDR2 YENEEA. The CDR3 has 17 amino acids. The DNA of the CDR3 is TGTGCCAGCAGCTTAGATTGGAACAGGGCTGACACAGATACGCAGTATTTT. Protein: CASSLDWNRADTDTQYF.

V usage is TRBV30 and J usage is TRBJ1-2, with D possibly matching TRBD1 (5 bases). Between the trimmed V and J ends, which lost 5 bases and 11 bases, there was a span of 15 bases. The length of the CDR3 is 11 residues. Germline V CDR1 and CDR2: GTSNPN, SVGIG (reference sequence). CDR3 DNA: TGTGCCTGGGTTGGGGCCTCGCGGTACACCTTC. Protein product: CAWVGASRYTF.

J is TRBJ1-5 and V is TRBV4-3; tentative D call: TRBD1 (5 bases). V was trimmed by 4 bases and J by 2 bases, leaving 15 bases between them. Germline V gene data show CDR1 as LGHNA and CDR2 as YSLEER. The CDR3 length is 16 residues. The CDR3 protein is CASSLSYQGGNQPQHF. Written as DNA, the CDR3 is TGCGCCAGCAGCCTATCATATCAGGGTGGCAATCAGCCCCAGCATTTT.